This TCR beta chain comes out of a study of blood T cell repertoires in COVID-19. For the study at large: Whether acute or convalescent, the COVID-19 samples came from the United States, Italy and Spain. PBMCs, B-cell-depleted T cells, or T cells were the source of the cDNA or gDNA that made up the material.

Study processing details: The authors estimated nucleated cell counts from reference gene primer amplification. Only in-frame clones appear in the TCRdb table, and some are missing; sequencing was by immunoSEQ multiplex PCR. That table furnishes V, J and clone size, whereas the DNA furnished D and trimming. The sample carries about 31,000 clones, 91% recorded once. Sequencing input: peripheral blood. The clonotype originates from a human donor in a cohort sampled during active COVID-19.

The chain's CDR3 is CAILASGRYNEQFF. CDR3 nucleotide sequence: TGTGCCATCCTGGCTAGCGGGCGATACAATGAGCAGTTCTTC. The chain couples TRBV10-3 to TRBJ2-1; TRBD2 matches 8 bases. J lost 4 bases, V lost 8 bases, and 7 bases had no gene match. This CDR3 is 14 amino acids long. The germline V gene has CDR1 ENHRY and CDR2 SYGVKD.